This TCR beta chain was retrieved from a study of blood T cell repertoires in COVID-19. Across the whole study: Acute and convalescent COVID-19 samples came from the United States, Italy and Spain. The cDNA or gDNA used as material had been derived from T cells, B-cell-depleted T cells, or PBMCs.

The germline V and J ends were trimmed by 5 bases and 2 bases, with 13 bases remaining between them. In germline, CDR1 is SGHVS, CDR2 FNYEAQ. The CDR3 is 15 residues long. Per the original data handling: From reference gene primer amplification, estimates of nucleated cell counts were derived. The repertoire was sequenced with immunoSEQ multiplex PCR; TCRdb's copy has only in-frame clones and lacks some. From that table come the V and J calls and clone size; the DNA was used to work out D and trimming. The sample shows approximately 40,000 clones, roughly nine tenths of them seen only once. The chain recombines TRBV7-6 with TRBJ2-1, with a tentative D call TRBD2 (5 bases). This TCR derives from a woman older than 75 in a cohort sampled during active or convalescent COVID-19. What was sequenced was peripheral blood. This chain's CDR3 is CASSPGLMAYNEQFF. CDR3 DNA sequence: TGTGCCAGCAGCCCGGGGTTAATGGCCTACAATGAGCAGTTCTTC.